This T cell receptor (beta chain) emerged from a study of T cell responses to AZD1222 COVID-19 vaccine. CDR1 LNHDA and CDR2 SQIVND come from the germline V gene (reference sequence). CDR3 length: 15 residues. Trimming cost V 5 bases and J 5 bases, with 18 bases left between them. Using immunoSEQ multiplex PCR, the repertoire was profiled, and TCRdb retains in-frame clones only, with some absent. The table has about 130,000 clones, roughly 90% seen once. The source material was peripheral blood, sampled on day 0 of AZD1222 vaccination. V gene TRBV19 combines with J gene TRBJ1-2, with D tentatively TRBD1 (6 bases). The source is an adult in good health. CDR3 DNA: TGTGCCAGTAGTCGACAGGCCCTAGAAGGGTATGGCTACACCTTC. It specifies CASSRQALEGYGYTF.